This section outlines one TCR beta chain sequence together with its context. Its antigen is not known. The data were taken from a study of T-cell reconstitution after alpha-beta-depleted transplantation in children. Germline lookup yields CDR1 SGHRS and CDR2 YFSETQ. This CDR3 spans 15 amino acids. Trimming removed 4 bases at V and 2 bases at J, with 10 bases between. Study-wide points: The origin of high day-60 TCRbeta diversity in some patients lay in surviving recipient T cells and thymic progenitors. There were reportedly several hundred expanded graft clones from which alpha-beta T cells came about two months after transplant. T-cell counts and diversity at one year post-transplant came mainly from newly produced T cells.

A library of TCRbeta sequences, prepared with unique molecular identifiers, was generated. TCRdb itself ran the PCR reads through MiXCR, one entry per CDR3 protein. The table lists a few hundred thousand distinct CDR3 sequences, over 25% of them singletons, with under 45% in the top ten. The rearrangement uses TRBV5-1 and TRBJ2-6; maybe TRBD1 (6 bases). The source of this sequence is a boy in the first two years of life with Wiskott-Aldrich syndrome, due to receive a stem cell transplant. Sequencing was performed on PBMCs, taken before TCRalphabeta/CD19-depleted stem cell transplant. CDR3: CASSDHRAGANVLTF. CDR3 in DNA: TGCGCCAGCAGCGATCACAGGGCTGGGGCCAACGTCCTGACTTTC.